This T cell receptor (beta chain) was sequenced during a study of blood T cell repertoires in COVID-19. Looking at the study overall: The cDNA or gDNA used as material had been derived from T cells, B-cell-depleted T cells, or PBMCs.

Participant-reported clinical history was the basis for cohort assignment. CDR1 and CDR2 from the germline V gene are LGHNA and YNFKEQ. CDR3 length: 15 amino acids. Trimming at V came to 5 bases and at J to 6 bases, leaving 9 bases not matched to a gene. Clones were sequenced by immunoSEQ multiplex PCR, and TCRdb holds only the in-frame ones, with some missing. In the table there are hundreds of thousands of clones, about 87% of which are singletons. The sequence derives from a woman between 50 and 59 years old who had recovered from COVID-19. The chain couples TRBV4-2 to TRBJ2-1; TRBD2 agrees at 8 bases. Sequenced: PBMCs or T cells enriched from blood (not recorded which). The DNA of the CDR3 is TGTGCCAGCAGCGCCCGACTAGCGCAAAGCAATGAGCAGTTCTTC. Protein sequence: CASSARLAQSNEQFF.